Below are 12 T cell receptor beta chains sequenced from a single sample in a study of cytomegalovirus exposure and HLA in healthy donors. Both 60 Vbeta primers and 13 Jbeta primers went into the PCR. Libraries were prepared by immunoSEQ multiplex PCR; TCRdb keeps only in-frame clonotypes and omits some of them. This table has 50,000 to 80,000 clones, roughly 73% appearing once. Sequenced: PBMCs. The receptor set was obtained from a male donor in good health and CMV-seropositive.

This clone is a singleton in its sample. The V gene is TRBV5-6, the J gene TRBJ2-4; 9 bases align to TRBD2. Per the germline V gene, CDR1 is SGHDT and CDR2 is YYEEEE. The CDR3 length is 17 residues. Losses at the gene ends were 0 bases for V and 2 bases for J; bases not matched to a gene: 6. Here the CDR3 reads CASSLVLAGSPKNIQYF. CDR3 DNA: TGTGCCAGCAGCTTGGTGCTAGCGGGGAGCCCCAAAAACATTCAGTACTTC.

V is TRBV30 and J is TRBJ1-5; tentative D call: TRBD1 (6 bases). V lost 0 bases, J lost 5 bases, and 14 bases lay in between. CDR1 and CDR2 (germline): GTSNPN, SVGIG (reference sequence). The CDR3 spans 15 residues. For the CDR3, the DNA is TGTGCCTGGAGTGTACTGGGGGCACGGGATCAGCCCCAGCATTTT. Its translation: CAWSVLGARDQPQHF.

The CDR3 loop reads CASLYGVEQYF. Here the CDR3 DNA reads TGCGCCAGCCTCTACGGGGTCGAGCAGTACTTC. The rearrangement uses TRBV10-2 and TRBJ2-7, with a possible D match to TRBD2 (5 bases). This CDR3 has 11 amino acids. Trimming cost V 8 bases and J 6 bases, with 11 bases left between them. Per germline, CDR1 WSHSY and CDR2 SAAADI.

The chain couples TRBV19 to TRBJ1-1, with 8 bases lining up with TRBD1. Germline V lookup: CDR1 LNHDA, CDR2 SQIVND (reference sequence). CDR3 length: 15 residues. V dropped 5 bases and J dropped 1; count of bases not matched to a gene: 6. CDR3 region: CASSPPGQANTEAFF. CDR3 DNA sequence: TGTGCCAGTAGTCCACCGGGACAGGCGAACACTGAAGCTTTCTTT.

The sample holds one count of this clone. The V gene is TRBV9, the J gene TRBJ2-7, with D possibly being TRBD2 (7 bases). With 0 bases removed from V and 10 bases from J, the gap between germline ends came to 11 bases. Germline V gene sequence: CDR1 SGDLS, CDR2 YYNGEE. CDR3 length: 12 residues. For the CDR3, the DNA is TGTGCCAGCAGCGTAGTGGGGGGGCAACAGTACTTC. It is translated as CASSVVGGQQYF. The full variable domain, completed using reference TRBV9 and TRBJ2-7, is DSGVTQTPKHLITATGQRVTLRCSPRSGDLSVYWYQQSLDQGLQFLIQYYNGEERAKGNILERFSAQQFPDLHSELNLSSLELGDSALYFCASSVVGGQQYFGPGTRLTVT.

The rearrangement joins TRBV6-1 to TRBJ2-1, with D possibly TRBD2 on 5 matching bases. Germline V gene lookup returns CDR1 MNHNS and CDR2 SASEGT. This CDR3 has 18 amino acids. V lost 4 bases and J 5 bases, leaving 24 bases between the germline ends. The CDR3 DNA reads as TGTGCCAGCAGTGGTCAGGTCTTAACCGGGATTCAAGACAATGAGCAGTTCTTC. This encodes CASSGQVLTGIQDNEQFF.

The chain recombines TRBV11-2 with TRBJ2-1, with 12 bases aligning to TRBD2. The CDR3 is 13 residues long. Per the germline V gene, CDR1 is SGHAT and CDR2 is FQNNGV. The V gene end was trimmed by 5 bases and the J gene end by 13 bases; junction bases not matched to a gene: 6. The CDR3 sequence: CASSRGLAGPQFF. The CDR3 DNA follows: TGTGCCAGCAGCCGTGGACTAGCGGGACCTCAGTTCTTC.

The CDR3 sequence is CASSSQTQEMNTEAFF. Written as DNA, the CDR3 is TGTGCCAGCAGTTCACAAACACAGGAAATGAACACTGAAGCTTTCTTT. This chain links TRBV6-6 with TRBJ1-1; TRBD1 might be the D (5 bases). CDR3 length: 16 residues. Trimming took off 4 bases at V and 0 bases at J, with 15 bases between the two ends. Germline V gene lookup returns CDR1 MNHNY and CDR2 SVGAGI (reference sequence).

This chain connects TRBV4-1 to TRBJ2-7; 7 bases are shared with TRBD2. Germline V gene lookup returns CDR1 MGHRA and CDR2 YSYEKL. The V gene end was trimmed by 0 bases and the J gene end by 7 bases; junction bases not matched to a gene: 18. This CDR3 has 18 residues. The CDR3: CASSQDRPAGILHEEQYF. CDR3 bases: TGCGCCAGCAGCCAAGATAGGCCAGCGGGGATCCTACACGAAGAGCAGTACTTC.

The genes are TRBV4-3 and TRBJ1-6, with 9 nucleotides matching TRBD1. Per the germline V gene, CDR1 is LGHNA and CDR2 is YSLEER. V shed 4 bases, J shed 4 bases, and the junction held 11 bases outside the gene matches. CDR3 length: 18 amino acids. CDR3: CASSRDVTGGAYNSPLHF. DNA of the CDR3: TGCGCCAGCAGCCGGGACGTAACAGGGGGCGCATATAATTCACCCCTCCACTTT.

The gene calls are TRBV28 and TRBJ1-4; 7 bases map to TRBD1. Germline loops: CDR1 MDHEN, CDR2 SYDVKM. The V segment lost 6 bases and the J segment 4 bases; nucleotides outside the gene matches: 8. The CDR3 consists of 15 residues. CDR3: CASRLTGTVNEKLFF. The CDR3, as DNA: TGTGCCAGCAGGCTTACCGGGACAGTTAATGAAAAACTGTTTTTT.

The chain carries TRBV4-2 and TRBJ2-5; TRBD1 might be the D (6 bases). The DNA end is a closer match to TRBJ2-7, so the J assignment may be wrong. CDR3 length: 14 amino acids. In germline, CDR1 is LGHNA, CDR2 YNFKEQ. The CDR3 loop is CASTRDKLAAEQYF. DNA of the CDR3: TGTGCCAGCACCCGGGACAAACTTGCCGCCGAGCAGTACTTC.